Shown below are 31 T cell receptor beta chains from a single sample sequenced in a study of blood T cell repertoires in COVID-19. Repertoires were generated with immunoSEQ multiplex PCR, while TCRdb's copy carries only in-frame clones and drops some. The sample has approximately 260,000 clones; roughly 83% are singletons. The sample comprised peripheral blood. The receptors were sampled from a woman of 80 years or more with acute or convalescent COVID-19.

V gene TRBV19 combines with J gene TRBJ2-3, with D tentatively TRBD1 (6 bases). This CDR3 contains 16 residues. V was cut by 7 bases and J by 0 bases, with 17 bases left in between. CDR1 is LNHDA and CDR2 is SQIVND in the germline V gene (reference sequence). The CDR3 bases are TGTGCCAGTACTACGACGGACAGATTTAGCACAGATACGCAGTATTTT. This codes for CASTTTDRFSTDTQYF.

The genes are TRBV9 and TRBJ1-6; 12 nucleotides align to TRBD1. The V segment lost 4 bases and the J segment 6 bases; nucleotides outside the gene matches: 8. There are 17 residues in the CDR3. Germline values: CDR1 SGDLS, CDR2 YYNGEE. CDR3 region: CASSLTGTGGSNSPLHF. As DNA, the CDR3 is TGTGCCAGCAGCTTGACCGGGACAGGGGGCTCTAATTCACCCCTCCACTTT.

The rearrangement uses TRBV6-2 or TRBV6-3 and TRBJ1-5, with 8 bases aligning to TRBD1. Germline V gene data show CDR1 as MNHEY and CDR2 as SVGEGT. V lost 5 bases, J lost 2 bases, and 5 bases stayed unmatched. CDR3 length: 15 residues. CDR3 nucleotides: TGTGCCAGCAGTCCACTGACAGGGGGCAATCAGCCCCAGCATTTT. This gives the protein CASSPLTGGNQPQHF.

The chain is built from TRBV19 and TRBJ1-1; D may be TRBD1 (5 bases). The germline CDR1 and CDR2 sequences are LNHDA and SQIVND (reference sequence). This CDR3 is built from 13 residues. The V gene lost 7 bases and the J gene lost 5 bases, with 14 bases spanning the gap. CDR3 sequence reads: CASTTRQGTEAFF. The CDR3 nucleotides are TGTGCCAGTACGACGAGGCAGGGAACTGAAGCTTTCTTT.

The chain recombines TRBV11-3 with TRBJ2-1, with TRBD1 identical over 11 bases. This CDR3 is 15 amino acids long. Trimming at V came to 1 base and at J to 6 bases, leaving 2 bases not matched to a gene. Germline loops: CDR1 SGHNT, CDR2 YENEEA. The CDR3 coding sequence is TGTGCCAGCAGCTTAGTTGGGACAGGGGGCAATGAGCAGTTCTTC. Translation: CASSLVGTGGNEQFF.

The chain is built from TRBV28 and TRBJ2-2, with 8 bases that match TRBD1. V gave up 2 bases and J gave up 5 bases; unmatched junction bases: 4. The CDR3 has 15 residues. Germline V CDR1 and CDR2: MDHEN, SYDVKM. CDR3 in DNA: TGTGCCAGCAGTTTACCGACAGGGGATACCGGGGAGCTGTTTTTT. This codes for CASSLPTGDTGELFF.

The chain uses TRBV5-6 and TRBJ1-2, with 11 bases fitting TRBD1. J was trimmed by 2 bases and V by 4 bases; bases with no gene match: 1. Germline V gene sequence: CDR1 SGHDT, CDR2 YYEEEE. This CDR3 region has 14 residues. The CDR3 reads CASSRDRGNYGYTF. The CDR3, as DNA: TGTGCCAGCAGCCGGGACAGGGGGAACTATGGCTACACCTTC. The full variable domain, its missing parts supplied by reference TRBV5-6 and TRBJ1-2, is DAGVTQSPTHLIKTRGQQVTLRCSPKSGHDTVSWYQQALGQGPQFIFQYYEEEERQRGNFPDRFSGHQFPNYSSELNVNALLLGDSALYLCASSRDRGNYGYTFGSGTRLTVV.

The CDR3 DNA reads as TGTGCCAGCAGTGAGACAGGGGCGGGCGCTGAAGCTTTCTTT. Protein product: CASSETGAGAEAFF. This rearrangement joins TRBV6-1 to TRBJ1-1; 8 nucleotides match TRBD1. Germline trimming cut 3 bases from V and 6 bases from J; bases unmatched to any gene: 6. The CDR3 consists of 14 residues. Germline V lookup: CDR1 MNHNS, CDR2 SASEGT.

This clone is a singleton in its sample. The rearrangement uses TRBV15 and TRBJ2-2, with a tentative D call TRBD2 (6 bases). V shed 0 bases and J shed 0 bases, with 14 bases lying between them. The length of the CDR3 is 18 residues. CDR1 and CDR2 (germline): LNHNV, YYDKDF (reference sequence). The CDR3 protein is CATSRDVRGGANTGELFF. The CDR3 DNA reads TGTGCCACCAGCAGAGATGTGAGGGGAGGCGCGAACACCGGGGAGCTGTTTTTT.

This chain joins TRBV19 and TRBJ1-4; TRBD1 agrees at 8 bases. The ends lost 4 bases at V and 3 bases at J; junction bases unmatched: 4. The V gene's germline CDR1 is LNHDA and CDR2 SQIVND (reference sequence). The CDR3 has 15 residues. CDR3 region: CASSRQGSANEKLFF. CDR3 in DNA: TGTGCCAGTAGTAGACAGGGGTCGGCTAATGAAAAACTGTTTTTT.

This chain connects TRBV18 to TRBJ1-3; a possible D gene is TRBD1 (5 bases). Germline loops: CDR1 KGHSH, CDR2 LQKENI. The V and J ends lost 3 bases and 0 bases respectively, with 12 bases between them. This CDR3 region has 16 residues. CDR3 protein: CASSPTGDTSGNTIYF. The CDR3 DNA sequence: TGTGCCAGCTCACCCACGGGGGATACCTCTGGAAACACCATATATTTT. Looking up the rest from reference TRBV18 and TRBJ1-3 gives the full variable domain: NAGVMQNPRHLVRRRGQEARLRCSPMKGHSHVYWYRQLPEEGLKFMVYLQKENIIDESGMPKERFSAEFPKEGPSILRIQQVVRGDSAAYFCASSPTGDTSGNTIYFGEGSWLTVV.

In its sample, this clone was seen a few times. Here the CDR3 DNA reads TGTGCCAGCAGTCCGACTAGCGGGGGAACCTACGAGCAGTACTTC. It is translated as CASSPTSGGTYEQYF. The chain uses TRBV3-1 (or the pseudogene TRBV3-2) and TRBJ2-7; 12 positions agree with TRBD2. The CDR3 covers 15 residues. CDR1 and CDR2 from the germline V gene are LGHDT and YNNKEL (reference sequence). Germline trimming cut 6 bases from V and 2 bases from J; bases unmatched to any gene: 5.

This chain uses TRBV5-4 with TRBJ1-6; TRBD1 might be the D (6 bases). Germline CDR1 is SGHNT and CDR2 is YYREEE (reference sequence). Trimming took off 0 bases at V and 9 bases at J, with 13 bases between the two ends. This CDR3 comprises 15 residues. DNA for the CDR3: TGTGCCAGCAGCTTGGAGGGCAGGGGAAGTTCACCCCTCCACTTT. Residues: CASSLEGRGSSPLHF.

V and J are TRBV5-1 and TRBJ2-1; 15 bases are shared with TRBD2. The germline CDR1 and CDR2 sequences are SGHRS and YFSETQ. CDR3 size: 18 residues. Trimming cost V 4 bases and J 8 bases; bases outside gene matches: 13. This chain's CDR3 is CASSPGTSGGRGVHEQFF. CDR3 nucleotides: TGCGCCAGCAGCCCTGGGACTAGCGGGGGGCGAGGGGTGCATGAGCAGTTCTTC.

A few counts support this clone. The J gene is TRBJ2-7, the V gene TRBV11-2, with D perhaps matching TRBD1 (6 bases). Trimming took off 5 bases at V and 3 bases at J, with 20 bases between the two ends. Germline V gives CDR1 SGHAT, CDR2 FQNNGV. The CDR3 runs 16 residues. CDR3: CASSKRKDRAIYEQYF. DNA of the CDR3: TGTGCCAGCAGCAAGCGAAAGGACAGAGCGATCTACGAGCAGTACTTC.

V and J are TRBV6-1 and TRBJ1-2, with a weak D call TRBD1 (6 bases). Germline V gene data show CDR1 as MNHNS and CDR2 as SASEGT. The CDR3 consists of 12 residues. The V gene lost 3 bases and the J gene lost 4 bases, with 6 bases spanning the gap. The DNA of the CDR3 is TGTGCCAGCAGTGACAGGGGCTATGGCTACACCTTC. Its protein is CASSDRGYGYTF.

V gene TRBV5-1 combines with J gene TRBJ1-1, with a weak D call TRBD1 (6 bases). The CDR3 runs to 13 residues. Germline assignment: CDR1 SGHRS and CDR2 YFSETQ. The V and J ends lost 4 bases and 3 bases respectively, with 10 bases between them. CDR3 sequence: CASSGPGDTEAFF. In DNA, the CDR3 is TGCGCCAGCAGCGGCCCAGGGGACACTGAAGCTTTCTTT.

V and J are TRBV5-1 and TRBJ2-7, with D maybe TRBD1 (5 bases). V was cut by 0 bases and J by 3 bases, with 7 bases left in between. Germline assignment: CDR1 SGHRS and CDR2 YFSETQ. This CDR3 is 13 amino acids long. The CDR3 loop reads CASSLGQNYEQYF. CDR3 DNA: TGCGCCAGCAGCTTGGGACAGAACTACGAGCAGTACTTC.

V gene TRBV5-1 combines with J gene TRBJ2-5, with 12 bases matching TRBD2. V lost 0 bases and J lost 5; bases outside the gene matches: 8. The CDR3 sequence is 17 residues long. From germline, CDR1 is SGHRS and CDR2 YFSETQ. DNA for the CDR3: TGCGCCAGCAGCTTGGGGACTAGCGGGAAGTTCGGGGAGACCCAGTACTTC. This gives the protein CASSLGTSGKFGETQYF.

This clone was detected only a few times. The V call is TRBV9, the J call TRBJ2-5; 9 positions agree with TRBD2. Germline V gene sequence: CDR1 SGDLS, CDR2 YYNGEE. The CDR3 length is 17 residues. The V segment lost 1 base and the J segment 1 base; nucleotides outside the gene matches: 8. CDR3 DNA sequence: TGTGCCAGCAGCGTAAGTGGGCGTAGCGGGGGCCAAGAGACCCAGTACTTC. Amino acid sequence: CASSVSGRSGGQETQYF.

The V gene is TRBV3-1 (or the pseudogene TRBV3-2), the J gene TRBJ2-1; perhaps TRBD2 as D (5 bases). V gave up 5 bases and J gave up 8 bases, with 16 bases separating them. The germline V gene encodes CDR1 LGHDT and CDR2 YNNKEL (reference sequence). CDR3 length: 14 residues. CDR3 bases: TGTGCCAGCAGCATCCGCGGGCGCGAGTATGAGCAGTTCTTC. It specifies CASSIRGREYEQFF.

The chain couples TRBV19 to TRBJ1-6; tentative D call: TRBD1 (6 bases). The CDR3 is 14 amino acids. The ends were cut back, 5 bases at V and 7 bases at J, with 12 bases in the middle. Germline CDR1 reads LNHDA; CDR2 reads SQIVND (reference sequence). CDR3 amino acids: CASSPRTDNSPLHF. In DNA, the CDR3 is TGTGCCAGTAGTCCCCGGACAGACAATTCACCCCTCCACTTT.

The chain carries TRBV27 and TRBJ1-1; TRBD1 aligns across 7 bases. Germline V CDR1 and CDR2: MNHEY, SMNVEV (reference sequence). V lost 5 bases and J lost 0; bases outside the gene matches: 9. CDR3 length equals 16 residues. CDR3 amino acids: CASSPYRDRMNTEAFF. The CDR3, as DNA: TGTGCCAGCAGTCCCTACCGGGACAGAATGAACACTGAAGCTTTCTTT.

J is TRBJ1-6 and V is TRBV12-3 or TRBV12-4; D call uncertain. The V end was cut by 5 bases, the J end by 7 bases, with 9 bases between. This CDR3 region has 13 residues. The CDR3 loop reads CASSPIANSPLHF. DNA of the CDR3: TGTGCCAGCAGTCCGATAGCAAATTCACCCCTCCACTTT.

The chain joins TRBV6-5 to TRBJ1-2, with 7 bases identical to TRBD1. J lost 8 bases, V lost 6 bases, and 6 bases had no gene match. CDR3 size: 12 residues. Germline V gene sequence: CDR1 MNHEY, CDR2 SVGAGI. CDR3 sequence (DNA): TGTGCCAGCAGCCAGACAGGGTGGGGCTACACCTTC. It translates to CASSQTGWGYTF.

The chain recombines TRBV9 with TRBJ2-1; 10 bases align to TRBD2. Germline trimming cut 2 bases from V and 7 bases from J; bases unmatched to any gene: 9. Germline assignment: CDR1 SGDLS and CDR2 YYNGEE. The CDR3 has 16 residues. CDR3 protein: CASSVSGGAHRNEQFF. The CDR3 DNA reads as TGTGCCAGCAGCGTGAGCGGGGGGGCCCATCGAAATGAGCAGTTCTTC.

The chain recombines TRBV28 with TRBJ1-4, with 8 bases that match TRBD1. After removal of 4 bases from V and 7 bases from J, the junction contained 8 bases not matched to a gene. The CDR3 contains 15 residues. Looked up from germline, CDR1 is MDHEN and CDR2 is SYDVKM. The CDR3 sequence: CASSSRTGRSEKLFF. The CDR3 DNA is TGTGCCAGCAGTTCCCGGACAGGGAGAAGTGAAAAACTGTTTTTT.

The J gene is TRBJ2-3, the V gene TRBV7-9; 8 bases agree with TRBD2. The V and J ends lost 6 bases and 2 bases, in that order; junction bases with no gene match: 4. Germline assignment: CDR1 SEHNR and CDR2 FQNEAQ (reference sequence). The CDR3 runs to 14 residues. CDR3 sequence reads: CASSLSGNTDTQYF. CDR3 coding DNA: TGTGCCAGCAGTCTTAGCGGGAACACAGATACGCAGTATTTT.

This chain uses TRBV2 with TRBJ2-5; TRBD2 matches 11 bases. The CDR3 contains 14 residues. Germline lookup yields CDR1 SNHLY and CDR2 FYNNEI. The J segment lost 5 bases and the V segment lost 2 bases, leaving 1 base of the junction unmatched. The CDR3 DNA reads TGTGCCAGCAGTGAAACTAGCGGGGGTGAGACCCAGTACTTC. Translating it yields CASSETSGGETQYF. The entire variable domain, with the rest obtained from reference TRBV2 and TRBJ2-5, is as follows: EPEVTQTPSHQVTQMGQEVILRCVPISNHLYFYWYRQILGQKVEFLVSFYNNEISEKSEIFDDQFSVERPDGSNFTLKIRSTKLEDSAMYFCASSETSGGETQYFGPGTRLLVL.

The chain recombines TRBV28 with TRBJ1-2; 8 positions match TRBD1. Germline V gene data show CDR1 as MDHEN and CDR2 as SYDVKM. With 5 bases clipped from V and 7 bases from J, the junction kept 9 bases outside the gene matches. The CDR3 contains 14 residues. CDR3 nucleotide sequence: TGTGCCAGCAGTCAAGAGGACAGGGCCCTTGGCTACACCTTC. This gives the protein CASSQEDRALGYTF.

In this sample, this clone turned up a few times. The V call is TRBV7-9, the J call TRBJ1-1; D is possibly TRBD1 (6 bases). The CDR3 has 12 amino acids. Germline V gene data show CDR1 as SEHNR and CDR2 as FQNEAQ (reference sequence). Trimming left V 6 bases short and J 8 bases short, with 13 bases between. CDR3 nucleotides: TGTGCCAGCAGACCTACACAGGGCGAAGCTTTCTTT. This codes for CASRPTQGEAFF.